This is a list of T cell receptor beta chains from one sample in a study of spatial heterogeneity in lung cancer. Each CDR3 protein is one row after TCRdb ran MiXCR on the 5' RACE reads. The table has 25,000 to 30,000 distinct CDR3 sequences, roughly 7.4% seen once. The sequencing used lung tumor tissue, collected at surgery. These receptors came from a male donor with early-stage non-small cell lung cancer. Each CDR3 is given with its conserved first and last residue. Fields, in order: V gene, clone size, D gene, J gene, CDR3 DNA, CDR3 protein. The D gene is left open where the match is weak. Rows may omit the clone size; those that give it use once, few, many or a size class.

>TRBV4-2|few|NA|TRBJ2-5
TGTGCCAGCAGCCAAGATCCGGGGACCTTTGAGACCCAGTACTTC
CASSQDPGTFETQYF
>TRBV28|many|NA|TRBJ1-3
TGTGCCAGCAGTTTAAATCTGGGGTCTGGTGGAAACACCATATATTTT
CASSLNLGSGGNTIYF
>TRBV6-1|few|TRBD1|TRBJ1-2
TGTGCCAGCAGCTGGACAGGGGAGTGGGATGGCTACACCTTC
CASSWTGEWDGYTF
>TRBV5-1|NA|TRBD1|TRBJ1-4
TGCGCCAGCAGCTTGGCGGGGACAGGGATTGGGGCTAATGAAAAACTGTTTTTT
CASSLAGTGIGANEKLFF
>TRBV28|NA|NA|TRBJ2-5
TGTGCCAGCATCCCACTGGCAGGGTCGGAGACCCAGTACTTC
CASIPLAGSETQYF
>TRBV5-6|many|NA|TRBJ2-5
TGTGCCAGCAGCTCCGCGGGGATGGAGACCCAGTACTTC
CASSSAGMETQYF
>TRBV5-6|many|NA|TRBJ1-6
TGTGCCAGCAGCTTCGGGGGGCCAAGCTCCTATAATTCACCCCTCCACTTT
CASSFGGPSSYNSPLHF
>TRBV3-1|many|TRBD1|TRBJ1-5
TGTGCCAGCAGCCAGGGGACAGGTCAGAGGCCCCAGCATTTT
CASSQGTGQRPQHF
>TRBV11-2|many|NA|TRBJ2-5
TGTGCCAGCAGCTTAGTCGGAGGGCCCGAAGAGACCCAGTACTTC
CASSLVGGPEETQYF
>TRBV5-4|few|NA|TRBJ2-1
TGTGCCAGCAGCTTGGCAGACTTATCCTACAATGAGCAGTTCTTC
CASSLADLSYNEQFF
>TRBV20-1|few|NA|TRBJ1-6
TGCAGTGCTAGTGGGTCCAGTGTGAATTCACCCCTCCACTTT
CSASGSSVNSPLHF
>TRBV2|many|TRBD2|TRBJ2-7
TGTGCCAGCAGTGAAGCGCGAGCGGGGCAGTCCTACGAGCAGTACTTC
CASSEARAGQSYEQYF
>TRBV4-3|NA|NA|TRBJ2-1
TGCGCCAGCAGCCAAGAAGGGACGGGGGGCCCCAATGAGCAGTTCTTC
CASSQEGTGGPNEQFF
>TRBV4-3|medium-sized|NA|TRBJ2-3
TGCGCCAGCAGCCAATGGCGGGGTTACGGCACAGATACGCAGTATTTT
CASSQWRGYGTDTQYF
>TRBV20-1|many|NA|TRBJ2-3
TGCAGTGCTAGAGATGCAGGGCTTCCGTTGACGCAGTATTTT
CSARDAGLPLTQYF
>TRBV6-1|many|NA|TRBJ2-3
TGTGCCAGCAGTGAAGCGCGTCAGGGTACAGTTACGCAGTATTTT
CASSEARQGTVTQYF
>TRBV7-9|many|NA|TRBJ2-7
TGTGCCAGCAGCTTAGCCGGGCACCCCGTCTACTTC
CASSLAGHPVYF
>TRBV7-2|NA|NA|TRBJ1-2
TGTGCCAGCAGCGACCCAGGGTATGGCTACACCTTC
CASSDPGYGYTF
>TRBV24-1|NA|TRBD1|TRBJ1-5
TGTGCCACCGGGACAGGGGGCAATCAGCCCCAGCATTTT
CATGTGGNQPQHF
>TRBV20-1|few|NA|TRBJ2-2
TGCAGTGCTAGAGGCCTGGGAGACCCGAACACCGGGGAGCTGTTTTTT
CSARGLGDPNTGELFF
>TRBV5-1|many|TRBD1|TRBJ2-7
TGCGCCAGCAGCTTGGTCCCCTCGACAGGGGCGAATTACGAGCAGTACTTC
CASSLVPSTGANYEQYF
>TRBV5-1|many|NA|TRBJ2-2
TGCGCCAGCAGCTTGATAGGGACGGCGCACACCGGGGAGCTGTTTTTT
CASSLIGTAHTGELFF
>TRBV20-1|many|NA|TRBJ2-7
TGCAGTGCTAGAGATTCGCGTAGCTACGAGCAGTACTTC
CSARDSRSYEQYF
>TRBV5-1|few|NA|TRBJ2-7
TGCGCCAGCAGCTTCGGGGCTTACGAGCAGTACTTC
CASSFGAYEQYF
>TRBV2|many|NA|TRBJ2-5
TGTGCCAGCAGTGGGGGGCTAGCCCTCCCCCAAGAGACCCAGTACTTC
CASSGGLALPQETQYF
>TRBV20-1|many|NA|TRBJ1-3
TGCAGTGCCAGGGTCCCCTCTGGAAACACCATATATTTT
CSARVPSGNTIYF
>TRBV6-1|many|TRBD1|TRBJ2-3
TGTGCCAGCACAGCGGACAGGGCAATCGATACGCAGTATTTT
CASTADRAIDTQYF
>TRBV2|many|TRBD2|TRBJ2-1
TGTGCCAGCAGTGAGGTGGGCGGGGGAGAGCAGTTCTTC
CASSEVGGGEQFF
>TRBV6-5|many|TRBD1|TRBJ2-7
TGTGCCAGCAGAGGGACAGCAACCTACGAGCAGTACTTC
CASRGTATYEQYF
>TRBV7-9|many|NA|TRBJ2-2
TGTGCCAGCAGCTTATTTCGGGGTACCTACACCGGGGAGCTGTTTTTT
CASSLFRGTYTGELFF
>TRBV5-1|many|NA|TRBJ2-1
TGCGCCAGCAGCCCCTCCCGGGGTGCCCATGAGCAGTTCTTC
CASSPSRGAHEQFF
>TRBV4-1|many|TRBD1|TRBJ2-7
TGCGCCAGCAGCCAAGATGACCGGGACAGGGGATACGAGCAGTACTTC
CASSQDDRDRGYEQYF